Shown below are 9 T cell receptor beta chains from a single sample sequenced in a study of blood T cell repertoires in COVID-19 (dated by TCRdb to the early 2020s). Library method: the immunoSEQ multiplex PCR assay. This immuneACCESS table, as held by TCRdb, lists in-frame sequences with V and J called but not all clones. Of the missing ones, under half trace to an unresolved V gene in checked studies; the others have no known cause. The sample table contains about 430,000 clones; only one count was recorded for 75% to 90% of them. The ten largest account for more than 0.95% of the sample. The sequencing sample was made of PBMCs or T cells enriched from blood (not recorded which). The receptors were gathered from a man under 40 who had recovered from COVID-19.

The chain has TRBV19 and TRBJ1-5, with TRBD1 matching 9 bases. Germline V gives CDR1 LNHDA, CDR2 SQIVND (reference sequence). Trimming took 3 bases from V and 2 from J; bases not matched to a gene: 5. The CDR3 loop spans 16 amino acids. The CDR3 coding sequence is TGTGCCAGTAGTATCGTGGGACAGGGTGGCAATCAGCCCCAGCATTTT. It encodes CASSIVGQGGNQPQHF.

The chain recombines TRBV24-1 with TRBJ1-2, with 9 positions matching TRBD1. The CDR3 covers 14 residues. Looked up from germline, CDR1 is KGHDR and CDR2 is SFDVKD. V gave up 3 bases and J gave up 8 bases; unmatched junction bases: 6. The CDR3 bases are TGTGCCACCAGTGATGCGGGACAGGGTTACGGCTACACCTTC. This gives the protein CATSDAGQGYGYTF.

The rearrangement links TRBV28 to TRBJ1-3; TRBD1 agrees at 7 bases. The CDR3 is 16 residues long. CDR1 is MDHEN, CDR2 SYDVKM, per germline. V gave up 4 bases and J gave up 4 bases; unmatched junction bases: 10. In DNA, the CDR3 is TGTGCCAGCAGTTCCCAGGGGGTCGGGTTCGGAAACACCATATATTTT. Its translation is CASSSQGVGFGNTIYF.

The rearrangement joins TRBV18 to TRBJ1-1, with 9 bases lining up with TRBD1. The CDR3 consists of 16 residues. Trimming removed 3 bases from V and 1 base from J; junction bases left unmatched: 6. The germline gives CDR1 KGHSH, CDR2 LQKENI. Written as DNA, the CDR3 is TGTGCCAGCTCACCGTTTAAACAGGGGGCGAACACTGAAGCTTTCTTT. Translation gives CASSPFKQGANTEAFF.

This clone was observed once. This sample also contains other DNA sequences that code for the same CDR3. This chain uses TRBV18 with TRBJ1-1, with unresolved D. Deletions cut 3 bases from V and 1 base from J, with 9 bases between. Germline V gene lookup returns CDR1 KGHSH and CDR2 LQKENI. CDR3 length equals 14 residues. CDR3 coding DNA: TGTGCCAGCTCACCTCCCTCGGGGAACACTGAAGCTTTCTTT. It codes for CASSPPSGNTEAFF.

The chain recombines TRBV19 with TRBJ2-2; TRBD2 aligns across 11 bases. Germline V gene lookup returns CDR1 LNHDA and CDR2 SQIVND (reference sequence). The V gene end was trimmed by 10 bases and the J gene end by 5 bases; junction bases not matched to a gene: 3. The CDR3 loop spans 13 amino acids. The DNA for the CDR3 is TGTGCCACGAGACTAGCGGGGACCGGGGAGCTGTTTTTT. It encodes CATRLAGTGELFF.

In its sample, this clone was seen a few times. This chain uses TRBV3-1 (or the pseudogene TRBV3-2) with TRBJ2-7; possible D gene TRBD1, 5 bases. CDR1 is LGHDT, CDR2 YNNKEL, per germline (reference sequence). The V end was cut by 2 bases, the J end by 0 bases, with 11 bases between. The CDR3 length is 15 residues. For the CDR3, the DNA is TGTGCCAGCAGCCAACGACAGTTCAGCTCCTACGAGCAGTACTTC. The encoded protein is CASSQRQFSSYEQYF.

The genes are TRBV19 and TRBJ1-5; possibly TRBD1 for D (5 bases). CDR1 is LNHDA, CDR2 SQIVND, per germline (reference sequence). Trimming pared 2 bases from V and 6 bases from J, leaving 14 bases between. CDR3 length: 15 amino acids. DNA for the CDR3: TGTGCCAGTAGTATAAGCACAGGAAACCCTCAGCCCCAGCATTTT. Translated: CASSISTGNPQPQHF.

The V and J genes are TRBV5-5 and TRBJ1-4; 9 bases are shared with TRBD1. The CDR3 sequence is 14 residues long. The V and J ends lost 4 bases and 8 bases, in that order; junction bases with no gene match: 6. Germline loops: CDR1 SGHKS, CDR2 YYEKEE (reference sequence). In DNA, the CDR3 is TGTGCCAGCAGCACGGGACAGGGCGGGGAAAAACTGTTTTTT. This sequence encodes CASSTGQGGEKLFF.